This TCR beta chain was sequenced in a study of T cells after posttransplantation cyclophosphamide. The CDR3 runs 15 residues. V lost 0 bases and J lost 4; bases outside the gene matches: 3. The V gene's germline CDR1 is SGHTA and CDR2 FQGNSA. Sequencing was performed with immunoSEQ multiplex PCR; in TCRdb, only in-frame clones are kept and a portion is missing. This sample comprises 25,000 to 35,000 clones, none seen once only. This clone was counted at least ten times. The sequence derives from a woman younger than 45 in good health and a related stem cell transplant donor. V usage is TRBV7-2 and J usage is TRBJ2-3; 8 bases map to TRBD2. Input material: PBMCs. The DNA of the CDR3 is TGTGCCAGCAGCTTAGCGGGACTAGTCTCAGATACGCAGTATTTT. Translating gives CASSLAGLVSDTQYF.